The T cell receptor beta chain described here comes from a study of cytomegalovirus exposure and HLA in healthy donors. General study results and limits: A later analysis reportedly found fewer N-insertions in an Asian-associated ancestry cluster than the roughly 670-donor mean. Productive rates of about 90% or about 30% were seen for most TCR beta V segments in an earlier analysis. As confirmed in vitro, three CMV-associated chains were specific for CMV antigens. When the data were analyzed later, several of the most significant clusters appeared to be linked to common viral pathogens.

This PCR relied on a set of 60 Vbeta primers and 13 Jbeta primers. Measured with immunoSEQ multiplex PCR; TCRdb has only the in-frame clones, and not every one. The sample contains 110,000 to 150,000 clones, 75% to 80% of which appear only once. About this clone: Its cognate antigen is unknown.

In germline, CDR1 is SGHDT, CDR2 YYEEEE. The CDR3 sequence is 17 residues long. J gave up 7 bases and V 4 bases, and 14 bases lay outside the gene matches. J is TRBJ1-6 and V is TRBV5-6; 7 nucleotides line up with TRBD1. This receptor was taken from a man aged 18-30 years in good health and CMV-seronegative. The sample taken for sequencing was PBMCs. The chain's CDR3 is CASSQHTTTGINSPLHF. DNA of the CDR3: TGTGCCAGCAGCCAGCATACGACGACAGGGATCAATTCACCCCTCCACTTT.